Sequencing of this T cell receptor beta chain was carried out in a study of T cells in Graves' hyperthyroidism and ophthalmopathy. About the research overall: Prior to any treatment, at the point of initial diagnosis, peripheral blood was collected. Study-wide results and limits: Most clonotypes that expanded in the thyroid above 0.001 also showed up in blood.

Hyperthyroidism patients were newly diagnosed, had disease duration under 2 months, and were aged 18 to 65 years. Any patient presenting with uncontrolled infection, other autoimmune disease, pregnancy or lactation was left out. Amplification of TCR beta CDR3 regions was performed using RNA transcripts as template. Researchers ran a first-round RT-PCR on the TCR CDR3 using the HTBI primer set. In TCRdb, the multiplex PCR reads were re-called with MiXCR into one record per CDR3 protein. Here the sample spans fewer than 200,000 distinct CDR3 sequences, over 7.5% being singletons. This clonotype was seen at least ten times. Its target is unknown. The material sequenced was blood. The clonotype originates from a woman aged 18-29 years with Graves' hyperthyroidism that later progressed to Graves' ophthalmopathy.

The chain's CDR3 is CASTIGPDNQPQHF. The CDR3 DNA follows: TGTGCCAGCACTATTGGACCGGACAATCAGCCCCAGCATTTT. This chain uses TRBV2 with TRBJ1-5, with unresolved D. Trimming left V 7 bases short and J 3 bases short, with 13 bases between. The germline CDR1 and CDR2 sequences are SNHLY and FYNNEI. The CDR3 is 14 amino acids.